The 7 T cell receptor beta chains presented below share a single source sample, sequenced in a study of cytomegalovirus exposure and HLA in healthy donors (dated by TCRdb to 2016 to 2017). To prepare the library, the immunoSEQ multiplex PCR assay was applied. The multiplex PCR relied on a mix of 60 forward primers for TCR Vbeta segments and 13 reverse primers for TCR Jbeta segments. TCRdb took over this immuneACCESS table, retaining in-frame rearrangements with V and J assigned. Such tables are incomplete; in checked studies, under half of the missing clones stem from an unresolved V gene, and the remainder is unexplained. This sample lists 250,000 or so clones; 92% were detected once. The top ten constitute around 1.7% of the sample. Sequencing was done on a sample of PBMCs. These receptors all come from a girl aged 2-10 years in good health and CMV-seronegative.

The sample holds one count of this clone. The chain has TRBV19 and TRBJ1-2, with 7 bases matching TRBD1. Trimming at V came to 8 bases and at J to 5 bases, leaving 17 bases not matched to a gene. This CDR3 has 16 amino acids. Germline V gene data show CDR1 as LNHDA and CDR2 as SQIVND (reference sequence). This chain's CDR3 is CASSKNRDRVLYGYTF. The CDR3 nucleotides are TGTGCCAGTTCTAAGAACCGGGACAGAGTTTTATATGGCTACACCTTC.

The chain links TRBV7-9 to TRBJ2-7, with 7 positions matching TRBD1. This CDR3 contains 13 residues. After removal of 9 bases from V and 5 bases from J, the junction contained 10 bases not matched to a gene. Germline assignment: CDR1 SEHNR and CDR2 FQNEAQ (reference sequence). CDR3 loop: CASTTGQLDEQYF. Written as DNA, the CDR3 is TGTGCCAGTACAACGGGACAGTTAGACGAGCAGTACTTC. Combining the CDR3 with reference TRBV7-9 and TRBJ2-7 gives the whole variable domain DTGVSQNPRHKITKRGQNVTFRCDPISEHNRLYWYRQTLGQGPEFLTYFQNEAQLEKSRLLSDRFSAERPKGSFSTLEIQRTEQGDSAMYLCASTTGQLDEQYFGPGTRLTVT.

This clone was counted once. V usage is TRBV2 and J usage is TRBJ1-2; 8 nucleotides align to TRBD1. Germline V gene lookup returns CDR1 SNHLY and CDR2 FYNNEI. This CDR3 spans 11 amino acids. With V trimmed by 8 bases and J by 4 bases, 0 bases remained unmatched. The CDR3 spells CASGQGYGYTF. The CDR3 nucleotides read TGTGCCAGCGGACAGGGCTATGGCTACACCTTC.

The gene calls are TRBV2 and TRBJ1-5; TRBD1 matches at 9 bases. Germline V lookup: CDR1 SNHLY, CDR2 FYNNEI. The CDR3 runs 13 residues. The V segment lost 8 bases and the J segment 7 bases; nucleotides outside the gene matches: 6. In DNA form, the CDR3 reads TGTGCCAGCTGGGGACAGGGATCCCAGCCCCAGCATTTT. Translation gives CASWGQGSQPQHF.

The gene calls are TRBV30 and TRBJ2-3, with 8 bases matching TRBD2. Unmatched junction bases numbered 3, after V lost 3 bases and J lost 1 base. The CDR3 is 14 amino acids. Germline assignment: CDR1 GTSNPN and CDR2 SVGIG (reference sequence). In nucleotides, the CDR3 is TGTGCCTGGAGCCGGGGGGGCGGCACAGATACGCAGTATTTT. Its protein is CAWSRGGGTDTQYF.

Regarding this clone: The sample holds other DNA sequences that translate to the same CDR3. The V gene is TRBV6-5, the J gene TRBJ2-7; TRBD2 agrees at 7 bases. J was trimmed by 0 bases and V by 4 bases; bases with no gene match: 9. The length of the CDR3 is 16 residues. The germline V gene encodes CDR1 MNHEY and CDR2 SVGAGI. This CDR3 is CASSLASGEYSYEQYF. The CDR3, as DNA: TGTGCCAGCAGTTTAGCGAGCGGGGAGTACTCCTACGAGCAGTACTTC.

The chain uses TRBV2 and TRBJ1-2; tentatively, D is TRBD1 (6 bases). This CDR3 has 12 residues. The ends were cut back, 8 bases at V and 8 bases at J, with 15 bases in the middle. The germline gives CDR1 SNHLY, CDR2 FYNNEI. CDR3: CASRTGGGGYTF. In nucleotides, the CDR3 is TGTGCCAGCCGGACGGGGGGCGGGGGCTACACCTTC. The whole variable domain, filled in from reference TRBV2 and TRBJ1-2, reads EPEVTQTPSHQVTQMGQEVILRCVPISNHLYFYWYRQILGQKVEFLVSFYNNEISEKSEIFDDQFSVERPDGSNFTLKIRSTKLEDSAMYFCASRTGGGGYTFGSGTRLTVV.